This T cell receptor (beta chain) was found in a study of early T cells in non-severe SARS-CoV-2 infection. Study at large: Sequencing input comprised bulk RNA from unsorted whole blood; chain pairing was not available. Study-wide results and caveats: There was a bias toward anti-spike CD8 responses in VDJdb matching, which missed private and CD4 specificities.

Turning to this clonotype: Its antigen is not identified.

Individual cDNA molecules received unique molecular identifiers. One entry per CDR3 protein, called by TCRdb with MiXCR from the 5' RACE reads. There are 65,000 to 85,000 distinct CDR3 sequences in the sample; more than 8.5% occur only once, and 15% to 18% lies in the top ten. This CDR3 has 10 residues. Germline V gene sequence: CDR1 SQVTM, CDR2 ANQGSEA. Trimming took off 7 bases at V and 3 bases at J, with 5 bases between the two ends. This receptor was identified in an adult who was a healthcare worker with PCR-confirmed SARS-CoV-2 infection or an uninfected control (not recorded which). Specimen: whole blood, collected at baseline. The gene calls are TRBV29-1 and TRBJ2-3, with D hard to call. DNA for the CDR3: TGCAGCGCTGGAACAGATACGCAGTATTTT. It yields the protein CSAGTDTQYF.